The clone carrying this T cell receptor beta chain showed up just a few times. Antigen: not known. This sample was included in a study of tumour-infiltrating T cells in Burkitt lymphoma. Overall study: Patients covered every epidemiological subtype of Burkitt lymphoma. Productive clonality predicted overall and progression-free survival.

Findings and limits, study-wide: Several public clonotypes were shared across many Burkitt lymphoma patients.

This CDR3 has 12 residues. The germline V gene encodes CDR1 SGHTA and CDR2 FQGNSA. V gave up 7 bases and J gave up 7 bases, with 11 bases separating them. Clones were sequenced by immunoSEQ multiplex PCR, and TCRdb holds only the in-frame ones, with some missing. The sample holds about 46,000 clones; around 30% are singletons and the top ten take under 3.5%. The receptor comes from a human donor with Burkitt lymphoma. The chain employs TRBV7-2 and TRBJ1-5; D call uncertain. Sequenced sample: tumor tissue. The CDR3 nucleotides read TGTGCCAGCACCACGGGTGGACAGCCCCAGCATTTT. This sequence encodes CASTTGGQPQHF.